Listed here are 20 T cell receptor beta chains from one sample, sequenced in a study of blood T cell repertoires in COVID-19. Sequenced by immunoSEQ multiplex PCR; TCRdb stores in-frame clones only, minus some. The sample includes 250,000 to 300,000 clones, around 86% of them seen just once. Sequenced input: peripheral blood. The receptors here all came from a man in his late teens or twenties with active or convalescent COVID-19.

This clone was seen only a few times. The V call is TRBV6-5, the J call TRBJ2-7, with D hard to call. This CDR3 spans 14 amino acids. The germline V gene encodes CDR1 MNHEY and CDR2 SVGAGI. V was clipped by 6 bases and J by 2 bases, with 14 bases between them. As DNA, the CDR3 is TGTGCCAGCAGCAAAAATCATGGCCCCTACGAGCAGTACTTC. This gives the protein CASSKNHGPYEQYF.

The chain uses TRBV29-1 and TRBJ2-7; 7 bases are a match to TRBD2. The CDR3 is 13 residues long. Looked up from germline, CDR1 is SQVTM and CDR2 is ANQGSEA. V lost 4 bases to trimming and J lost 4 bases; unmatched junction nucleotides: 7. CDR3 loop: CSVGAGRKYEQYF. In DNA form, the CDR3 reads TGCAGCGTTGGAGCGGGGAGAAAGTACGAGCAGTACTTC.

CDR3 nucleotides: TGTGCCAGTAGTTTCCCAACAGGGGGCACTGAAGCTTTCTTT. Residues: CASSFPTGGTEAFF. The chain uses TRBV19 and TRBJ1-1, with TRBD1 matching over 8 bases. CDR3 length: 14 amino acids. Germline V gene data show CDR1 as LNHDA and CDR2 as SQIVND (reference sequence). The V segment lost 5 bases and the J segment 4 bases; nucleotides outside the gene matches: 6.

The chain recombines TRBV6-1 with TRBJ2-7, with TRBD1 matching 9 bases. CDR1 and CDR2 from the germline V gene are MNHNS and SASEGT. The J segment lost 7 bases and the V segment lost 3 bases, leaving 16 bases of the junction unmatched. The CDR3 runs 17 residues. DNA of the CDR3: TGTGCCAGCAGTGACCAAAGGAGGGACAGGGTCCTGTTGGAGCAGTACTTC. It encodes CASSDQRRDRVLLEQYF.

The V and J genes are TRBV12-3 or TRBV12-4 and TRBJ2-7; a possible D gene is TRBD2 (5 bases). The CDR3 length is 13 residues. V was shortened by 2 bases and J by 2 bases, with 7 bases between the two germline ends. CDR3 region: CASSLTSPYEQYF. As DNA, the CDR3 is TGTGCCAGCAGTTTAACTAGTCCCTACGAGCAGTACTTC.

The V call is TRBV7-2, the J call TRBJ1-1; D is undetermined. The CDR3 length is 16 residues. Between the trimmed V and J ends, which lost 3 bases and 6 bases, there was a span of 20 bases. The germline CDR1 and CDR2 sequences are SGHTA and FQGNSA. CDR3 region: CASSLSLGWIMSEAFF. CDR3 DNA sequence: TGTGCCAGCAGCTTGTCTCTGGGCTGGATCATGTCTGAAGCTTTCTTT. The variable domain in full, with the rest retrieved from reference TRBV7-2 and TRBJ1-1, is GAGVSQSPSNKVTEKGKDVELRCDPISGHTALYWYRQSLGQGLEFLIYFQGNSAPDKSGLPSDRFSAERTGGSVSTLTIQRTQQEDSAVYLCASSLSLGWIMSEAFFGQGTRLTVV.

CDR3 protein: CASSRLAGVYQETQYF. CDR3 nucleotide sequence: TGTGCCAGCAGTCGGCTAGCGGGGGTGTACCAAGAGACCCAGTACTTC. V and J are TRBV28 and TRBJ2-5, with 10 bases aligning to TRBD2. CDR3 length: 16 amino acids. From germline, CDR1 is MDHEN and CDR2 SYDVKM. Losses at the gene ends were 5 bases for V and 0 bases for J; bases not matched to a gene: 6. The variable domain in full, completed from reference TRBV28 and TRBJ2-5, reads DVKVTQSSRYLVKRTGEKVFLECVQDMDHENMFWYRQDPGLGLRLIYFSYDVKMKEKGDIPEGYSVSREKKERFSLILESASTNQTSMYLCASSRLAGVYQETQYFGPGTRLLVL.

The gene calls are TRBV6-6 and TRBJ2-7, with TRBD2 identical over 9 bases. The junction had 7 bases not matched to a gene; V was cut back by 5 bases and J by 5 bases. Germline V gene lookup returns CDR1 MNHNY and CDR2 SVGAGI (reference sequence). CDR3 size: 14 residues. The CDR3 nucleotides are TGTGCCAGCAGTCGTAGCGGGAGTTTCGACGAGCAGTACTTC. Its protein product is CASSRSGSFDEQYF.

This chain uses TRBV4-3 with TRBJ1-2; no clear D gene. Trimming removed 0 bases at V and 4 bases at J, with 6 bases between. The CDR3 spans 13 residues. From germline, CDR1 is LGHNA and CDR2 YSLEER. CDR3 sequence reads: CASSQDLGYGYTF. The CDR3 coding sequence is TGCGCCAGCAGCCAAGACCTCGGCTATGGCTACACCTTC.

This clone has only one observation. The CDR3 protein is CAWSDTGPDTQYF. The CDR3 coding sequence is TGTGCCTGGAGTGATACAGGGCCAGATACGCAGTATTTT. The rearrangement links TRBV30 to TRBJ2-3; D may be TRBD1 (6 bases). Trimming took off 1 base at V and 4 bases at J, with 9 bases between the two ends. Germline V CDR1 and CDR2: GTSNPN, SVGIG (reference sequence). This CDR3 is 13 amino acids long.

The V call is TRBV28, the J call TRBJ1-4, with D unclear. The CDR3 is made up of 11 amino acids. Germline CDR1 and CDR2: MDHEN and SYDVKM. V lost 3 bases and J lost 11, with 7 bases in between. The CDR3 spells CASSLGSKLFF. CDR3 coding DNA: TGTGCCAGCAGTTTGGGCTCGAAACTGTTTTTT.

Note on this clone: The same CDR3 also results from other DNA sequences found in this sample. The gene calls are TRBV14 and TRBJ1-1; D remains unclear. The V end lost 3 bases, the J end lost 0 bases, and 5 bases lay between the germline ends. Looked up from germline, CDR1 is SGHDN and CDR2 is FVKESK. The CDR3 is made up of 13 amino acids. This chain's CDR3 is CASSQELNTEAFF. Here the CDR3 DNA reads TGTGCCAGCAGCCAGGAGTTGAACACTGAAGCTTTCTTT.

The CDR3 DNA reads TGTGCCAGCGTAAAGCGGGAGACAACCTACGAGCAGTACTTC. This codes for CASVKRETTYEQYF. This chain connects TRBV7-8 to TRBJ2-7; TRBD2 agrees at 8 bases. In germline, CDR1 is SGHVS, CDR2 FQNEAQ. The J segment lost 2 bases and the V segment lost 8 bases, leaving 8 bases of the junction unmatched. CDR3 length equals 14 residues.

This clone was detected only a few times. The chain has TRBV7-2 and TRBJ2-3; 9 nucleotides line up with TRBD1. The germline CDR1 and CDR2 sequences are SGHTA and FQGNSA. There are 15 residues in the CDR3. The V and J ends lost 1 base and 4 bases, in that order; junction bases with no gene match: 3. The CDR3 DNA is TGTGCCAGCAGCTTAGGGGACAGGGAGGCAGATACGCAGTATTTT. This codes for CASSLGDREADTQYF. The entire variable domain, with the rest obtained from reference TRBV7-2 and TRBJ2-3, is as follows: GAGVSQSPSNKVTEKGKDVELRCDPISGHTALYWYRQSLGQGLEFLIYFQGNSAPDKSGLPSDRFSAERTGGSVSTLTIQRTQQEDSAVYLCASSLGDREADTQYFGPGTRLTVL.

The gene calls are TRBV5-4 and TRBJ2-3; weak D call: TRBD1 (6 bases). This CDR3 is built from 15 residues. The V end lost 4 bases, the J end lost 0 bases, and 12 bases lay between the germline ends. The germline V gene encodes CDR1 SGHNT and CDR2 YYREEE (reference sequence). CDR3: CASSPGVGSTDTQYF. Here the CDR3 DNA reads TGTGCCAGCAGCCCAGGGGTTGGAAGCACAGATACGCAGTATTTT.

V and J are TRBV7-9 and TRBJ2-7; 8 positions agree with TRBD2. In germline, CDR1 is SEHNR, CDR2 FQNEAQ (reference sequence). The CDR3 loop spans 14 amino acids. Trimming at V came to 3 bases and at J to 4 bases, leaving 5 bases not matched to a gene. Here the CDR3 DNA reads TGTGCCAGCAGCTTGTCGACTAGCGTTTACGAGCAGTACTTC. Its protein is CASSLSTSVYEQYF.

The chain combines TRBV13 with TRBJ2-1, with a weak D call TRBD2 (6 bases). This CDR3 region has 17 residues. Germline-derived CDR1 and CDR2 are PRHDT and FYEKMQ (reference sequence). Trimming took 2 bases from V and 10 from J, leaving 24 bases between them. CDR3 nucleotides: TGTGCCAGCAGCTTATACGGTAGCGGAGGAGAGGCGGCCGAGCAGTTCTTC. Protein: CASSLYGSGGEAAEQFF.

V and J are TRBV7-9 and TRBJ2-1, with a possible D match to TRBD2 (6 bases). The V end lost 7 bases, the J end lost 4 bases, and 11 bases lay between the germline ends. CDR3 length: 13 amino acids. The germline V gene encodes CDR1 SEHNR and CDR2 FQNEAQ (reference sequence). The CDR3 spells CASNGGPYNEQFF. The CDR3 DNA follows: TGTGCCAGCAACGGGGGTCCATACAATGAGCAGTTCTTC.

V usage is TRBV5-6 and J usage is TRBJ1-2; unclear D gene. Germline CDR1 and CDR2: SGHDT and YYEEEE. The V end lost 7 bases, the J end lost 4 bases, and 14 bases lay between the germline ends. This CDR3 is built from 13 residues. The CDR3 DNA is TGTGCCAGCCTTTGCTGGCAGTGCTATGGCTACACCTTC. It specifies CASLCWQCYGYTF.

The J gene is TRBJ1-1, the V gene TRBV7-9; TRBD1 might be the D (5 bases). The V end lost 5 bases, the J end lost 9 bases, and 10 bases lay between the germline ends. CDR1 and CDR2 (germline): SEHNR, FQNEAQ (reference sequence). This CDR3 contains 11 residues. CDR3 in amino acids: CASSPGNKAFF. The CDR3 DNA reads TGTGCCAGCAGCCCAGGGAATAAAGCTTTCTTT.